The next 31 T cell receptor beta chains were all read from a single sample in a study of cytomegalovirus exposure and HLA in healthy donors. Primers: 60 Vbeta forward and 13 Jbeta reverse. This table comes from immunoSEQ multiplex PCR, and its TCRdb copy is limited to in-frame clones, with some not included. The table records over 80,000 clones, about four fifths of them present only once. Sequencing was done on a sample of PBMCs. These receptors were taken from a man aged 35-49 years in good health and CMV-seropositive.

The CDR3 DNA reads TGCGCCAGCAGCGTAGCTGATACCACAGATACGCAGTATTTT. Translating it yields CASSVADTTDTQYF. This sequence joins TRBV5-1 and TRBJ2-3, with D unresolved. CDR1 is SGHRS and CDR2 is YFSETQ in the germline V gene. CDR3 size: 14 residues. V dropped 4 bases and J dropped 2 bases, with 11 bases sitting between them.

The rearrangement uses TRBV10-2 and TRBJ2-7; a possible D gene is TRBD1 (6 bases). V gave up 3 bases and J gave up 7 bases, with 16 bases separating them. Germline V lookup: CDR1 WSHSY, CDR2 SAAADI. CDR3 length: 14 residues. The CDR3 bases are TGCGCCAGCAGTGAATCACAGGGAATAGGGGAGCAGTACTTC. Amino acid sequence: CASSESQGIGEQYF.

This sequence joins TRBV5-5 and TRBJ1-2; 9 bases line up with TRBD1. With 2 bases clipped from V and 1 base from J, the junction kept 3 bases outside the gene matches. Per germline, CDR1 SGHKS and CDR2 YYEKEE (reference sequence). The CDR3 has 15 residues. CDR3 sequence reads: CASSFADRGNYGYTF. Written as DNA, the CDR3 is TGTGCCAGCAGCTTTGCGGACAGGGGTAACTATGGCTACACCTTC.

CDR3 nucleotide sequence: TGTGCCAGCAGTTTTGCGGATACGCAGTATTTT. This encodes CASSFADTQYF. The chain links TRBV28 to TRBJ2-3; D gene ambiguous. The ends were cut back, 3 bases at V and 6 bases at J, with 4 bases in the middle. The CDR3 covers 11 residues. Germline V gives CDR1 MDHEN, CDR2 SYDVKM.

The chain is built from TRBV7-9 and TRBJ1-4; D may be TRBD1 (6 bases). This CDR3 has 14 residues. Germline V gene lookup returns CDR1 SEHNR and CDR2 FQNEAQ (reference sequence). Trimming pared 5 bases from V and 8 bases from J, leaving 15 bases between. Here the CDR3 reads CASSSRTEREKLFF. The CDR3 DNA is TGTGCCAGCAGCAGTAGGACAGAAAGGGAAAAACTGTTTTTT.

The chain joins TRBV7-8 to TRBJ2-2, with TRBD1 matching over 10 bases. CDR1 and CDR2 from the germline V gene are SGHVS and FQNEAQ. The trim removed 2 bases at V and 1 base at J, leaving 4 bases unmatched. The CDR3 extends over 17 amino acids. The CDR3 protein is CASSLRQGARNTGELFF. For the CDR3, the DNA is TGTGCCAGCAGCTTACGACAGGGGGCTAGGAACACCGGGGAGCTGTTTTTT.

CDR3: CASSGGVTGELFF. The CDR3 DNA is TGCGCCAGCTCGGGGGGGGTCACCGGGGAGCTGTTTTTT. The gene calls are TRBV5-1 and TRBJ2-2, with 8 bases aligning to TRBD2. The J segment lost 4 bases and the V segment lost 7 bases, leaving 3 bases of the junction unmatched. The germline V gene has CDR1 SGHRS and CDR2 YFSETQ. This CDR3 spans 13 amino acids.

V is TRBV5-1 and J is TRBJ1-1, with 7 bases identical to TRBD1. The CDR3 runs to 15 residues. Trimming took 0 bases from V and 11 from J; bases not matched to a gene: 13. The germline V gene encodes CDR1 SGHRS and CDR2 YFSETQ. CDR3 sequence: CASSLEVGPGQRAFF. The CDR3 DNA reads TGCGCCAGCAGCTTGGAGGTAGGCCCGGGACAGCGGGCTTTCTTT. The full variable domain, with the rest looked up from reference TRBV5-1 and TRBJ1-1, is KAGVTQTPRYLIKTRGQQVTLSCSPISGHRSVSWYQQTPGQGLQFLFEYFSETQRNKGNFPGRFSGRQFSNSRSEMNVSTLELGDSALYLCASSLEVGPGQRAFFGQGTRLTVV.

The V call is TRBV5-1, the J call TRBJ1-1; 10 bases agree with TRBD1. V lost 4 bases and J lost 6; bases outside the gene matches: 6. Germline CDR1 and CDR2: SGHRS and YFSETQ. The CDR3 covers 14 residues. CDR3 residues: CASSADRGLAEAFF. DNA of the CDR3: TGCGCCAGCAGCGCCGACAGGGGGCTGGCTGAAGCTTTCTTT.

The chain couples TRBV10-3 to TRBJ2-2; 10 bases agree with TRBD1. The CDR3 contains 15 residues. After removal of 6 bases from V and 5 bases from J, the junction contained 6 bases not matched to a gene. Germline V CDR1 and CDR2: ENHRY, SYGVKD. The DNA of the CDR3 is TGTGCCATCAGAGCAGACAGGGGGCGGACCGGGGAGCTGTTTTTT. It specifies CAIRADRGRTGELFF.

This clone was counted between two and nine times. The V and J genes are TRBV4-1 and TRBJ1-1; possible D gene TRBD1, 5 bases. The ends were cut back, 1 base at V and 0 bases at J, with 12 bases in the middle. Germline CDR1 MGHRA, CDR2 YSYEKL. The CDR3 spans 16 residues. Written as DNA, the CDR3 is TGCGCCAGCAGCCAAGTGCCGGGGGTCATGAACACTGAAGCTTTCTTT. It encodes CASSQVPGVMNTEAFF.

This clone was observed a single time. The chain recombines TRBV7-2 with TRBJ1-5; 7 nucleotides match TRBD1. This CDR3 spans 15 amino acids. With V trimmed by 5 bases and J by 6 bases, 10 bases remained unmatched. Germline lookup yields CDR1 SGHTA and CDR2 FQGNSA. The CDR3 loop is CASSQRQGVFQPQHF. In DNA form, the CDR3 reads TGTGCCAGCAGCCAGAGACAGGGTGTATTTCAGCCCCAGCATTTT.

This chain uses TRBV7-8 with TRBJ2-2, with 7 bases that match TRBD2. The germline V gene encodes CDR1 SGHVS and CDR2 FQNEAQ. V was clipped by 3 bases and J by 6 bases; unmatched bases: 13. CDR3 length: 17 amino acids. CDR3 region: CASSLRTRSMLSGELFF. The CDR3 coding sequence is TGTGCCAGCAGCTTGAGGACTAGGTCGATGTTATCCGGGGAGCTGTTTTTT.

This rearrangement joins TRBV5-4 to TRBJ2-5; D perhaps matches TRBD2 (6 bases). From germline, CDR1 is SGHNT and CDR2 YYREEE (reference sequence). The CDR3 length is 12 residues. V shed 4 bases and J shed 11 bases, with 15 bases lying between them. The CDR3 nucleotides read TGTGCCAGCAGCGGGGACTCCTGGGAGCAGTACTTC. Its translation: CASSGDSWEQYF.

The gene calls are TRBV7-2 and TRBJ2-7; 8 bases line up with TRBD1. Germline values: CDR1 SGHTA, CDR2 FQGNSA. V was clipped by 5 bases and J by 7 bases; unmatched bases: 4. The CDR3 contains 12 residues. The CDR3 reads CASSGQGSEQYF. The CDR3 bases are TGTGCCAGCAGCGGACAGGGTTCAGAGCAGTACTTC. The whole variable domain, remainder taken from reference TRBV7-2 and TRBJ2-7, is GAGVSQSPSNKVTEKGKDVELRCDPISGHTALYWYRQSLGQGLEFLIYFQGNSAPDKSGLPSDRFSAERTGGSVSTLTIQRTQQEDSAVYLCASSGQGSEQYFGPGTRLTVT.

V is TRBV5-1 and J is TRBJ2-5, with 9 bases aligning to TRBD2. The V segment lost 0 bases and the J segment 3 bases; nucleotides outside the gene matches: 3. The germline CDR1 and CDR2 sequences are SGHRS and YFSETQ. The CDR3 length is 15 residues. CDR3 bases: TGCGCCAGCAGCTTGGTCCGACTAGCGGAAGAGACCCAGTACTTC. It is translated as CASSLVRLAEETQYF.

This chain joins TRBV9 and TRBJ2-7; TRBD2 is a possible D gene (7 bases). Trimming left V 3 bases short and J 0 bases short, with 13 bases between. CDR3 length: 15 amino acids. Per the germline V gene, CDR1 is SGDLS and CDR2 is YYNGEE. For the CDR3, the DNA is TGTGCCAGCAGCGCCGCGGGGGCGAGCTCCTACGAGCAGTACTTC. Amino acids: CASSAAGASSYEQYF.

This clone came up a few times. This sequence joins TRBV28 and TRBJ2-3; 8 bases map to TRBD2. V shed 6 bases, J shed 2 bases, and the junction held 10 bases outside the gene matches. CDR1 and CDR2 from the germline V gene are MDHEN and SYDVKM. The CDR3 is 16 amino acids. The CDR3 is CASRRTLAAVTDTQYF. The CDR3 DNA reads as TGTGCCAGCAGGCGCACACTAGCGGCAGTCACAGATACGCAGTATTTT.

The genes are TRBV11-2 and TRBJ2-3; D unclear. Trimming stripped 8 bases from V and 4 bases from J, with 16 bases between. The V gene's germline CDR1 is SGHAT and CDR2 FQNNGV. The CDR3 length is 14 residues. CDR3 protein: CASVGIQGADTQYF. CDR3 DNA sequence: TGTGCCAGCGTGGGCATCCAAGGTGCAGATACGCAGTATTTT. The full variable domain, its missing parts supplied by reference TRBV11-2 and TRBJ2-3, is EAGVAQSPRYKIIEKRQSVAFWCNPISGHATLYWYQQILGQGPKLLIQFQNNGVVDDSQLPKDRFSAERLKGVDSTLKIQPAKLEDSAVYLCASVGIQGADTQYFGPGTRLTVL.

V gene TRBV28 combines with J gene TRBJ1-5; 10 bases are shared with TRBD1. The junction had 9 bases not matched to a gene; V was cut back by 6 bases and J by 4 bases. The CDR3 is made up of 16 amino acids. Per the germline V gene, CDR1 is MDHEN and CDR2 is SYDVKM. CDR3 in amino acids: CASRIDRGQENQPQHF. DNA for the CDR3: TGTGCCAGCAGAATAGACAGGGGGCAGGAGAATCAGCCCCAGCATTTT.

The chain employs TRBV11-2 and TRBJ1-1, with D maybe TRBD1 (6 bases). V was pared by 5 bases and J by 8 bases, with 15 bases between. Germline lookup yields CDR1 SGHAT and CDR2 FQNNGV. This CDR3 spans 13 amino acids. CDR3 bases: TGTGCCAGCAGCCAGGCGAGGGACATAGAAGCTTTCTTT. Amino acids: CASSQARDIEAFF.

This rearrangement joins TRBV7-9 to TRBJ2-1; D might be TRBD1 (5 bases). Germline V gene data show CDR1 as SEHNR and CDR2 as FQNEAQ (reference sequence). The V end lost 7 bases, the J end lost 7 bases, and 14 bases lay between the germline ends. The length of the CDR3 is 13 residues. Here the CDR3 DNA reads TGTGCCAGCACATCCATCCAGGGAAATGAGCAGTTCTTC. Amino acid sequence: CASTSIQGNEQFF. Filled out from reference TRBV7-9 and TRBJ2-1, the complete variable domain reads DTGVSQNPRHKITKRGQNVTFRCDPISEHNRLYWYRQTLGQGPEFLTYFQNEAQLEKSRLLSDRFSAERPKGSFSTLEIQRTEQGDSAMYLCASTSIQGNEQFFGPGTRLTVL.

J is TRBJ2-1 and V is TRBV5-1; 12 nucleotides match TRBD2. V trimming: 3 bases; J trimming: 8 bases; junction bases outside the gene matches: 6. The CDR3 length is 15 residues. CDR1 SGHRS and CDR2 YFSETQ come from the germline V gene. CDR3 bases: TGCGCCAGCAGCTCTCTAGCGGGAGGGACAGATGAGCAGTTCTTC. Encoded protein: CASSSLAGGTDEQFF. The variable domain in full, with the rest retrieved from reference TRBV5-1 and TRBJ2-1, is KAGVTQTPRYLIKTRGQQVTLSCSPISGHRSVSWYQQTPGQGLQFLFEYFSETQRNKGNFPGRFSGRQFSNSRSEMNVSTLELGDSALYLCASSSLAGGTDEQFFGPGTRLTVL.

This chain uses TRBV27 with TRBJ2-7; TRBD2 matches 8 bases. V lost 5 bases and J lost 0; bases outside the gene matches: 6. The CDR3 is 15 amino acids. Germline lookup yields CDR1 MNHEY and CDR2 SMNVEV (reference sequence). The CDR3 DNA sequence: TGTGCCAGCAGTCCGCTGACTAGCGACTCCTACGAGCAGTACTTC. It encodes CASSPLTSDSYEQYF.

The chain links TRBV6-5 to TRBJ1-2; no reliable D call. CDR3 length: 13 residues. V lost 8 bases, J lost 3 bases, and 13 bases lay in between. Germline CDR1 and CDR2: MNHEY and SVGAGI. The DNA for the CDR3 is TGTGCCAGCGGGCCCCGTCCGGACTATGGCTACACCTTC. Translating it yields CASGPRPDYGYTF.

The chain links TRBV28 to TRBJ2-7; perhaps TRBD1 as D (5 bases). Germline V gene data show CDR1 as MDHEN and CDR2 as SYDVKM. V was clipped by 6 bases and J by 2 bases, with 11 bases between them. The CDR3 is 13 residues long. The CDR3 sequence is CASRGQGTYEQYF. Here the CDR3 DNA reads TGTGCCAGCAGGGGCCAGGGTACCTACGAGCAGTACTTC. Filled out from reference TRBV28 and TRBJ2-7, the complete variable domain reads DVKVTQSSRYLVKRTGEKVFLECVQDMDHENMFWYRQDPGLGLRLIYFSYDVKMKEKGDIPEGYSVSREKKERFSLILESASTNQTSMYLCASRGQGTYEQYFGPGTRLTVT.

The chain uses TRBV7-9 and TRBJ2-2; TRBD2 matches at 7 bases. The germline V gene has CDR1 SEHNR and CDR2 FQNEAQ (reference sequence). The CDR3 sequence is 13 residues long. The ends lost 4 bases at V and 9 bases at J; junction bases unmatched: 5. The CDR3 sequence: CASSYAGVRELFF. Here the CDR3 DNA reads TGTGCCAGCAGCTACGCGGGAGTTCGGGAGCTGTTTTTT.

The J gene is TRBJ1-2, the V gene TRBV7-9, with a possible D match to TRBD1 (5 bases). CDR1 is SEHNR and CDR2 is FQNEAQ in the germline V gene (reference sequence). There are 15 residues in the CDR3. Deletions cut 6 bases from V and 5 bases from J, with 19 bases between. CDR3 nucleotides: TGTGCCAGCAGTTACCCAGACGGGGGTAGATATGGCTACACCTTC. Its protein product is CASSYPDGGRYGYTF.

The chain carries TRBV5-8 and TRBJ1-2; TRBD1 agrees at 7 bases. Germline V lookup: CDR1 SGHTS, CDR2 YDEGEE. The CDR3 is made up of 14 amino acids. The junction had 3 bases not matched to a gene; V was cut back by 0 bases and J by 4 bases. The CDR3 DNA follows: TGTGCCAGCAGCTTGGGACAGGGCAGCTATGGCTACACCTTC. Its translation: CASSLGQGSYGYTF.

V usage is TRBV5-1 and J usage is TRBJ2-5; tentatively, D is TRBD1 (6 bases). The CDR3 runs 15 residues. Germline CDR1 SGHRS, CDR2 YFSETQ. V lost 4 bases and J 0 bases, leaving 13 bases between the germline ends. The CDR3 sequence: CASSRLYRDQETQYF. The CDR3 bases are TGCGCCAGCAGCAGGCTATACAGGGACCAAGAGACCCAGTACTTC.

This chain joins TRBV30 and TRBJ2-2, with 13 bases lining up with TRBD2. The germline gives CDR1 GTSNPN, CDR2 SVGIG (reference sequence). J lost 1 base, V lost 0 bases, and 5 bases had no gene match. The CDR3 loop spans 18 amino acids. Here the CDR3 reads CAWSVRLAGGKNTGELFF. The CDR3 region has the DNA TGTGCCTGGAGTGTCCGACTAGCGGGAGGAAAGAACACCGGGGAGCTGTTTTTT.